This is a list of T cell receptor beta chains from one sample in a study of blood T cells in healthy people across ages. Via MiXCR, TCRdb re-called the 5' RACE reads, giving one row per CDR3 protein. The sample includes about 780,000 distinct CDR3 sequences, around 45% of them seen just once. The source material was blood. Receptor source: a man at least 80 years old in good health. Both conserved end residues are part of each CDR3. A D gene is named only where the DNA matches it firmly. The size of a clone is reported for some rows only, either as once, few or many, or as a class for expanded clones.

d_call j_call v_call clone_size cdr3_nt cdr3_aa
NA TRBJ1-1 TRBV15 NA TGTGCCACCAGCAGAGATTCGGTCGAAGCTTTCTTT CATSRDSVEAFF
NA TRBJ2-3 TRBV7-9 many TGTGCCAGCAGCGAAGACTGGGATACGCAGTATTTT CASSEDWDTQYF
NA TRBJ1-1 TRBV4-3 few TGCGCCAGCAGCCAAGAGGAGGGGGGGATGTCTGAAGCTTTCTTT CASSQEEGGMSEAFF
NA TRBJ1-6 TRBV7-2 NA TGTGCCAGCAGCCCCTACCCGGATTCACCCCTCCACTTT CASSPYPDSPLHF
NA TRBJ2-7 TRBV7-2 NA TGTGCCAGCAGCATACTACCGGGCCCAGGCACCTACGAGCAGTACTTC CASSILPGPGTYEQYF
TRBD1 TRBJ2-4 TRBV5-5 few TGTGCCAGCAGCTTACTGACAGGGTCCAAAAACATTCAGTACTTC CASSLLTGSKNIQYF
TRBD1 TRBJ2-6 TRBV4-3 NA TGCGCCAGCAGCCAGTTTATCGGGACAGGGTCCGGGGCCAACGTCCTGACTTTC CASSQFIGTGSGANVLTF
NA TRBJ2-3 TRBV2 few TGTGCCAGCAGTGGGGGGTCGGGAAGTACGCAGTATTTT CASSGGSGSTQYF
NA TRBJ2-7 TRBV12-3/TRBV12-4 NA TGTGCCAGCAGTTTACGTTCAGGGCAGTACTTC CASSLRSGQYF
NA TRBJ2-2 TRBV7-2 few TGTGCCAGCAGCTTCTTTCGGGGGACGACCGGGGAGCTGTTTTTT CASSFFRGTTGELFF
NA TRBJ2-7 TRBV25-1 many TGTGCCAGCAGTGAGCAGACCTACAATGAGCAGTACTTC CASSEQTYNEQYF